These 13 T cell receptor beta chains originate from one sample sequenced in a study of cytomegalovirus exposure and HLA in healthy donors. Primers: 60 Vbeta forward and 13 Jbeta reverse. Measured with immunoSEQ multiplex PCR; TCRdb has only the in-frame clones, and not every one. The data contain 90,000 to 110,000 clones, over 9.5% of them seen just once; the ten biggest clones take up approximately 15%. Material: PBMCs. These receptors originate from a man between 35 and 55 years old in good health and CMV-seropositive.

Only a few counts were recorded for this clone. This rearrangement joins TRBV6-5 to TRBJ1-1, with 9 bases identical to TRBD1. V shed 2 bases and J 3 bases; nucleotides not matched to a gene: 4. This CDR3 region has 15 residues. Looked up from germline, CDR1 is MNHEY and CDR2 is SVGAGI. The CDR3, as DNA: TGTGCCAGCAGTTACGGGGACAGGGCGGACACTGAAGCTTTCTTT. It yields the protein CASSYGDRADTEAFF.

There are a few counts of this clone. The chain links TRBV19 to TRBJ2-7; TRBD2 agrees at 9 bases. The CDR3 totals 15 residues. Germline V gives CDR1 LNHDA, CDR2 SQIVND (reference sequence). With V trimmed by 1 base and J by 1 base, 2 bases remained unmatched. DNA for the CDR3: TGTGCCAGTAGTATAGCAGCGGGAGGATCCTACGAGCAGTACTTC. Encoded protein: CASSIAAGGSYEQYF.

The gene calls are TRBV18 and TRBJ2-7, with D tentatively TRBD2 (6 bases). CDR1 and CDR2 from the germline V gene are KGHSH and LQKENI. Trimming removed 3 bases from V and 11 bases from J, with 17 bases in between. The CDR3 has 13 residues. In DNA, the CDR3 is TGTGCCAGCTCACCTTCCTCCCGGGGGAAGGAGTACTTC. Amino acids: CASSPSSRGKEYF.

This clone appeared a few times. The CDR3 region is CASSQPTGRTEAFF. As DNA, the CDR3 is TGTGCCAGCAGCCAACCGACAGGGAGGACTGAAGCTTTCTTT. This chain connects TRBV4-2 to TRBJ1-1; 7 bases align to TRBD1. The CDR3 covers 14 residues. The germline V gene encodes CDR1 LGHNA and CDR2 YNFKEQ. The junction had 5 bases not matched to a gene; V was cut back by 2 bases and J by 5 bases.

Only a few counts were recorded for this clone. This chain uses TRBV6-6 with TRBJ2-7; D is possibly TRBD1 (6 bases). The CDR3 has 14 amino acids. Germline CDR1 is MNHNY and CDR2 is SVGAGI (reference sequence). The ends were cut back, 6 bases at V and 2 bases at J, with 14 bases in the middle. The CDR3 region is CASSSVGGAYEQYF. The CDR3 coding sequence is TGTGCCAGCAGCTCCGTAGGGGGAGCCTACGAGCAGTACTTC.

The genes are TRBV30 and TRBJ2-2; D is unresolved. The CDR3 runs to 14 residues. Germline CDR1 reads GTSNPN; CDR2 reads SVGIG (reference sequence). Deletions cut 2 bases from V and 3 bases from J, with 10 bases between. The CDR3 DNA is TGTGCCTGGAGTACAACCATGGACACCGGGGAGCTGTTTTTT. It codes for CAWSTTMDTGELFF.

This clone was observed a few times. This rearrangement joins TRBV14 to TRBJ2-7; D uncertain. Trimming pared 0 bases from V and 3 bases from J, leaving 9 bases between. The CDR3 consists of 14 residues. Germline V gene lookup returns CDR1 SGHDN and CDR2 FVKESK. The CDR3 nucleotides are TGTGCCAGCAGCCAAGATGGGCGCCTCTACGAGCAGTACTTC. Residues: CASSQDGRLYEQYF.

In this sample, this clone turned up a few times. The V and J genes are TRBV5-1 and TRBJ2-1, with 14 bases that match TRBD2. The V gene's germline CDR1 is SGHRS and CDR2 YFSETQ. The CDR3 has 16 amino acids. The V and J ends lost 2 bases and 9 bases, in that order; junction bases with no gene match: 7. DNA of the CDR3: TGCGCCAGCAGCTTCGGGACTAGCGGGAGAGGGATTGAGCAGTTCTTC. It encodes CASSFGTSGRGIEQFF.

This clone was picked up a small number of times. The chain combines TRBV30 with TRBJ1-2; tentatively, D is TRBD1 (6 bases). Germline lookup yields CDR1 GTSNPN and CDR2 SVGIG (reference sequence). The CDR3 has 16 residues. The ends were cut back, 0 bases at V and 4 bases at J, with 18 bases in the middle. This CDR3 is CAWSVPITGRSYGYTF. CDR3 nucleotides: TGTGCCTGGAGTGTCCCTATTACAGGGAGATCCTATGGCTACACCTTC.

The chain has TRBV15 and TRBJ2-7; D perhaps matches TRBD1 (6 bases). The CDR3 sequence is 15 residues long. V was shortened by 2 bases and J by 1 base, with 12 bases between the two germline ends. Germline V gene lookup returns CDR1 LNHNV and CDR2 YYDKDF (reference sequence). CDR3 DNA sequence: TGTGCCACCAGCAGATCCGGGACAACTTCCTACGAGCAGTACTTC. It translates to CATSRSGTTSYEQYF.

This clone was seen only once. The chain recombines TRBV10-3 with TRBJ1-1, with D maybe TRBD1 (5 bases). V was clipped by 8 bases and J by 11 bases, with 21 bases between them. CDR1 and CDR2 (germline): ENHRY, SYGVKD. The CDR3 contains 13 residues. The CDR3 sequence: CAIGDGGELEAFF. In DNA, the CDR3 is TGTGCCATCGGAGATGGGGGGGAGCTGGAGGCTTTCTTT.

This clone was found a few times. The rearrangement joins TRBV6-4 to TRBJ2-2; weak D call: TRBD1 (6 bases). The CDR3 spans 16 residues. Germline values: CDR1 MRHNA, CDR2 SNTAGT. V shed 0 bases and J shed 5 bases, with 13 bases lying between them. CDR3: CASSDSQGVGTGELFF. The CDR3 region has the DNA TGTGCCAGCAGTGACTCACAGGGTGTTGGGACCGGGGAGCTGTTTTTT.

This clone was counted a few times. The chain combines TRBV28 with TRBJ1-2; TRBD1 matches at 7 bases. The CDR3 has 15 residues. Germline V gene lookup returns CDR1 MDHEN and CDR2 SYDVKM. Germline trimming cut 5 bases from V and 2 bases from J; bases unmatched to any gene: 8. In DNA, the CDR3 is TGTGCCAGCAGTCCGTCGGACAGGCGCAACTATGGCTACACCTTC. Its protein is CASSPSDRRNYGYTF.